This T cell receptor beta chain derives from a study of cytomegalovirus exposure and HLA in healthy donors. A multiplex PCR was run with 60 Vbeta primers and 13 Jbeta primers. TCRdb's table, derived via immunoSEQ multiplex PCR, lists solely in-frame clones and lacks some. Of 75,000 to 100,000 clones listed, about 77% are singletons. Regarding this clone: Its antigen is currently unknown.

V shed 5 bases and J shed 4 bases, with 15 bases lying between them. Germline-derived CDR1 and CDR2 are SGHNT and YYREEE (reference sequence). This CDR3 has 15 amino acids. Study-wide results and limits: Later analysis suggested links between common viral pathogens and several top significant clusters. Fewer than 200 TCR beta chains were listed as cytomegalovirus-associated.

The source material was PBMCs. This clonotype was sampled from a man aged 35 to 55 in good health and CMV-seronegative. J is TRBJ2-2 and V is TRBV5-4, with a tentative D call TRBD2 (6 bases). The CDR3 region is CASSFGGGGTGELFF. CDR3 DNA sequence: TGTGCCAGCAGTTTCGGGGGTGGAGGCACCGGGGAGCTGTTTTTT.